The rows below give T cell receptor beta chains drawn from one sample of a study of T cell repertoires in cytomegalovirus infection. TCRdb used MiXCR to reprocess the reads, holding one entry per CDR3 protein. This table has 200,000 to 300,000 distinct CDR3 sequences, roughly 13% appearing once. Material: PBMCs. The receptor source for this set is a human donor in good health (CMV status not recorded). Some clones in this sample may be carry-over from other donors' samples. The CDR3 runs from the conserved cysteine through the conserved F or W. The D gene is left open where the match is weak. Rows may omit the clone size; those that give it use once, few, many or a size class.

J: TRBJ1-1
V: TRBV29-1
D: -
size: few
CDR3: CSVEDRGGGAFF
DNA: TGCAGCGTTGAAGATCGCGGAGGTGGAGCTTTCTTT

J: TRBJ1-6
V: TRBV6-1
D: -
size: -
CDR3: CASSELRDSASPLHF
DNA: TGTGCCAGCAGTGAACTGCGGGATAGCGCTTCACCCCTCCACTTT

J: TRBJ1-6
V: TRBV6-1
D: -
size: -
CDR3: CASSKGRDNSPLHF
DNA: TGTGCCAGCAGTAAGGGACGGGATAATTCACCCCTCCACTTT

J: TRBJ2-1
V: TRBV4-3
D: TRBD1
size: few
CDR3: CASSLQSGTGGHEQFF
DNA: TGCGCCAGCAGCCTTCAATCCGGGACAGGGGGACATGAGCAGTTCTTC

J: TRBJ1-6
V: TRBV2
D: -
size: many
CDR3: CASTGEVNSPLHF
DNA: TGTGCCAGCACGGGCGAGGTTAATTCACCCCTCCACTTT

J: TRBJ2-5
V: TRBV11-2
D: -
size: many
CDR3: CASSSRETQYF
DNA: TGTGCCAGCAGCTCCCGGGAGACCCAGTACTTC

J: TRBJ1-5
V: TRBV5-6
D: -
size: -
CDR3: CASSFSGPSVQPQHF
DNA: TGTGCCAGCAGCTTTTCGGGCCCTTCGGTCCAGCCCCAGCATTTT

J: TRBJ2-5
V: TRBV7-9
D: -
size: many
CDR3: CASSSDQEETQYF
DNA: TGTGCCAGCAGCTCGGACCAGGAGGAGACCCAGTACTTC

J: TRBJ1-3
V: TRBV7-2
D: -
size: many
CDR3: CASSDSLTSGNTIYF
DNA: TGTGCCAGCAGCGACAGCCTAACCTCTGGAAACACCATATATTTT

J: TRBJ2-3
V: TRBV9
D: -
size: -
CDR3: CASSLNLAGTTTDTQYF
DNA: TGTGCCAGCAGCCTCAACCTGGCGGGGACCACAACGGATACGCAGTATTTT

J: TRBJ2-7
V: TRBV10-3
D: -
size: many
CDR3: CASARDGGEQYF
DNA: TGTGCCAGCGCCCGGGACGGGGGCGAGCAGTACTTC

J: TRBJ1-5
V: TRBV19
D: -
size: few
CDR3: CASSISGNSNQPQHF
DNA: TGTGCCAGTAGTATTTCAGGGAATAGCAATCAGCCCCAGCATTTT

J: TRBJ1-1
V: TRBV7-3
D: -
size: many
CDR3: CASSRGHSNTEAFF
DNA: TGTGCCAGCAGCCGGGGACACTCGAACACTGAAGCTTTCTTT

J: TRBJ1-5
V: TRBV12-3/TRBV12-4
D: -
size: many
CDR3: CASSYNLLRTYSNQPQHF
DNA: TGTGCCAGCAGTTACAACTTACTTAGGACCTATAGCAATCAGCCCCAGCATTTT

J: TRBJ1-2
V: TRBV7-2
D: -
size: many
CDR3: CASASTANYGYTF
DNA: TGTGCCAGCGCGAGCACCGCTAACTATGGCTACACCTTC

J: TRBJ2-1
V: TRBV7-2
D: TRBD2
size: many
CDR3: CASSLVSSGRGLWPYNEQFF
DNA: TGTGCCAGCAGCTTAGTGTCGAGCGGGAGGGGTTTGTGGCCCTACAATGAGCAGTTCTTC

J: TRBJ2-1
V: TRBV7-8
D: TRBD2
size: many
CDR3: CASSLARGGYNEQFF
DNA: TGTGCCAGCAGCTTAGCCCGGGGGGGCTATAATGAGCAGTTCTTC

J: TRBJ2-2
V: TRBV27
D: -
size: -
CDR3: CASSGAYGELFF
DNA: TGTGCCAGCAGCGGGGCTTACGGGGAGCTGTTTTTT

J: TRBJ2-7
V: TRBV7-2
D: -
size: many
CDR3: CASSLDGSKDEQYF
DNA: TGTGCCAGCAGCTTAGACGGGAGCAAAGACGAGCAGTACTTC

J: TRBJ2-6
V: TRBV5-4
D: -
size: few
CDR3: CASSKWGEVANVLTF
DNA: TGTGCCAGCAGCAAGTGGGGGGAAGTGGCCAACGTCCTGACTTTC

J: TRBJ2-4
V: TRBV20-1
D: -
size: few
CDR3: CSAVWSVKNIQYF
DNA: TGCAGTGCTGTGTGGAGCGTCAAAAACATTCAGTACTTC

J: TRBJ1-1
V: TRBV2
D: -
size: few
CDR3: CASSTQFVGTEAFF
DNA: TGTGCCAGCAGTACCCAATTCGTAGGCACTGAAGCTTTCTTT

J: TRBJ1-3
V: TRBV20-1
D: -
size: -
CDR3: CSALDPSGNTIYF
DNA: TGCAGTGCTCTGGACCCCTCTGGAAACACCATATATTTT

J: TRBJ2-7
V: TRBV12-3/TRBV12-4
D: TRBD1
size: -
CDR3: CASSPLIQGVNEQYF
DNA: TGTGCCAGCAGTCCCCTCATACAGGGGGTAAACGAGCAGTACTTC

J: TRBJ2-1
V: TRBV20-1
D: -
size: many
CDR3: CSAQVRAAVSYNEQFF
DNA: TGCAGTGCTCAAGTTAGGGCGGCGGTCTCCTACAATGAGCAGTTCTTC

J: TRBJ2-1
V: TRBV7-8
D: TRBD2
size: many
CDR3: CASSLEFRTSSYNEQFF
DNA: TGTGCCAGCAGCTTAGAATTCCGGACTAGCTCCTACAATGAGCAGTTCTTC

J: TRBJ1-5
V: TRBV28
D: -
size: -
CDR3: CASSLGPRLANQPQHF
DNA: TGTGCCAGCAGTTTAGGGCCCCGTCTGGCTAATCAGCCCCAGCATTTT

J: TRBJ2-3
V: TRBV28
D: TRBD2
size: many
CDR3: CAARPILAGGQADTQYF
DNA: TGTGCCGCTAGACCCATTTTAGCGGGAGGGCAGGCAGATACGCAGTATTTT

J: TRBJ1-1
V: TRBV11-2
D: TRBD1
size: few
CDR3: CASSLRNPGQPSLNTEAFF
DNA: TGTGCCAGCAGCCTACGTAACCCGGGACAGCCGTCGCTGAACACTGAAGCTTTCTTT

J: TRBJ2-3
V: TRBV27
D: -
size: -
CDR3: CASSPGPGGDTQYF
DNA: TGTGCCAGTTCCCCGGGGCCAGGGGGGGATACGCAGTATTTT

J: TRBJ2-2
V: TRBV20-1
D: -
size: many
CDR3: CSARDGVADTGELFF
DNA: TGCAGTGCTAGAGATGGGGTAGCGGACACCGGGGAGCTGTTTTTT

J: TRBJ2-3
V: TRBV7-2
D: -
size: many
CDR3: CASSSGTDTQYF
DNA: TGTGCCAGCAGCTCCGGCACAGATACGCAGTATTTT

J: TRBJ1-1
V: TRBV4-2
D: -
size: many
CDR3: CASSQDRGIHGTEAFF
DNA: TGTGCCAGCAGCCAAGATCGGGGGATACACGGCACTGAAGCTTTCTTT

J: TRBJ1-1
V: TRBV29-1
D: -
size: few
CDR3: CSGSLGAEAFF
DNA: TGCAGCGGGTCACTGGGGGCTGAAGCTTTCTTT

J: TRBJ2-1
V: TRBV7-3
D: TRBD2
size: many
CDR3: CASSFSTTSGSNEQFF
DNA: TGTGCCAGCAGCTTTTCCACGACTAGCGGGAGTAATGAGCAGTTCTTC

J: TRBJ2-3
V: TRBV2
D: TRBD2
size: many
CDR3: CASIREGLTDTQYF
DNA: TGTGCCAGCATAAGGGAGGGTTTAACAGATACGCAGTATTTT

J: TRBJ2-1
V: TRBV7-6
D: TRBD2
size: -
CDR3: CASSFTSGKRDEQFF
DNA: TGTGCCAGCAGCTTCACTAGCGGGAAGAGGGATGAGCAGTTCTTC

J: TRBJ2-7
V: TRBV6-8
D: TRBD2
size: few
CDR3: CASWGGHEQYF
DNA: TGTGCCAGCTGGGGGGGTCACGAGCAGTACTTC

J: TRBJ2-1
V: TRBV24-1
D: TRBD2
size: few
CDR3: CATSDARLAPNEQFF
DNA: TGTGCCACCAGTGATGCGAGACTAGCCCCCAATGAGCAGTTCTTC

J: TRBJ2-3
V: TRBV7-9
D: TRBD2
size: many
CDR3: CASSSPTSGNPDTQYF
DNA: TGTGCCAGCAGCTCTCCGACTAGCGGGAACCCAGATACGCAGTATTTT

J: TRBJ2-3
V: TRBV29-1
D: TRBD2
size: -
CDR3: CSVEGGKGADTQYF
DNA: TGCAGCGTTGAGGGGGGGAAGGGAGCAGATACGCAGTATTTT

J: TRBJ2-3
V: TRBV7-8
D: TRBD2
size: many
CDR3: CASSFSGGIDTQYF
DNA: TGTGCCAGCAGCTTTAGCGGGGGGATTGATACGCAGTATTTT

J: TRBJ2-3
V: TRBV7-9
D: -
size: many
CDR3: CASSPVASTDTQYF
DNA: TGTGCCAGCAGCCCCGTGGCTAGCACAGATACGCAGTATTTT

J: TRBJ2-1
V: TRBV15
D: -
size: many
CDR3: CATSSGGGMGNEQFF
DNA: TGTGCCACCAGCAGTGGTGGGGGCATGGGTAATGAGCAGTTCTTC

J: TRBJ2-2
V: TRBV5-5
D: TRBD2
size: -
CDR3: CASSLVAGTGELFF
DNA: TGTGCCAGCAGCTTGGTAGCGGGGACCGGGGAGCTGTTTTTT

J: TRBJ1-5
V: TRBV7-7
D: -
size: many
CDR3: CASSVDRRSLNQPQHF
DNA: TGTGCTAGCAGTGTTGACAGGAGGTCACTCAATCAGCCCCAGCATTTT

J: TRBJ2-1
V: TRBV12-3/TRBV12-4
D: -
size: once
CDR3: CSSSPPLEHEKFF
DNA: TGTTCCAGCAGTCCCCCCTTGGAGCATGAGAAGTTCTTC

J: TRBJ2-1
V: TRBV6-5
D: TRBD2
size: many
CDR3: CASSYIAGGGNEQFF
DNA: TGTGCCAGCAGTTACATAGCGGGGGGCGGCAATGAGCAGTTCTTC

J: TRBJ2-7
V: TRBV4-1
D: TRBD2
size: many
CDR3: CASSLGGGRGLYEQYF
DNA: TGCGCCAGCAGCCTCGGTGGCGGGAGGGGTCTTTACGAGCAGTACTTC

J: TRBJ2-7
V: TRBV15
D: -
size: -
CDR3: CATSRAGTHYEQYF
DNA: TGTGCCACCAGCAGAGCCGGGACACACTACGAGCAGTACTTC